The sample holds a few counts of the clone carrying this TCR beta chain. Its antigen remains unknown. PCR was performed using 60 Vbeta and 13 Jbeta primers. Data came from immunoSEQ multiplex PCR; TCRdb stores just in-frame clones and leaves some out. The data show around 150,000 clones, about three quarters seen once. These data belong to a study of cytomegalovirus exposure and HLA in healthy donors. Study results and caveats: Earlier analysis yielded a pattern in which most TCR beta V segments were productive about 87% or about 30% of the time.

The CDR3 runs to 15 residues. Germline V gene data show CDR1 as MNHEY and CDR2 as SVGAGI. V dropped 6 bases and J dropped 6; count of bases not matched to a gene: 11. Sequenced input: PBMCs. This clonotype was sampled from a man aged 50 to 60 in good health and CMV-seropositive. The rearrangement links TRBV6-5 to TRBJ2-3; 8 bases fit TRBD2. The CDR3 spells CASRVGLAGVDTQYF. For the CDR3, the DNA is TGTGCCAGCAGAGTTGGACTAGCCGGAGTTGATACGCAGTATTTT.